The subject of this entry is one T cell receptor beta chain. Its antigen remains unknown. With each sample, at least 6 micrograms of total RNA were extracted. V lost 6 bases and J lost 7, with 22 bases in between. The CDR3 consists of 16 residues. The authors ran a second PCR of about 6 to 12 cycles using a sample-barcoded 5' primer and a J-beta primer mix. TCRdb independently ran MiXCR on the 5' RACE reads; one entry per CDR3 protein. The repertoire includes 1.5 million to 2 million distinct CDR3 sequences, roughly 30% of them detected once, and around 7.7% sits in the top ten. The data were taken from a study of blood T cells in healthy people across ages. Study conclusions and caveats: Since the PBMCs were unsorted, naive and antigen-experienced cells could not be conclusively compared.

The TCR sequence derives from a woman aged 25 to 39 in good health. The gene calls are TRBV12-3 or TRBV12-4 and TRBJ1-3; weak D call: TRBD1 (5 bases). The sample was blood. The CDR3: CASSPSPGHRGNTIYF. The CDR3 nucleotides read TGTGCCAGCAGCCCTAGCCCTGGACACCGCGGGAACACCATATATTTT.